This TCR beta chain was captured by sequencing in a study of blood T cells in healthy people across ages (dated by TCRdb to the mid-2010s). The study in broad terms: In model experiments, roughly one uniquely barcoded TCR beta cDNA molecule per two T cells was captured by template switching. Using deep sequencing normalized with unique cDNA molecular identifiers, the study measured how TCR beta repertoire diversity changes with age. The donors were divided into four age groups: young (average approximately 17 years), middle-aged (about 40), aged (around 59) and long-lived (82). To avoid experimental bias, donors of different ages were randomly spread across the sequencing lanes. The study analyzed two additional independent replicas of 1 million unique cDNA reads from the same blood draw for two donors, one aged 18 to 29 and one aged 80 or older.

The roughly 39 donors, aged about 6 to 90 years, were systemically healthy Caucasian individuals from Russia. Each donor gave ten milliliters of peripheral blood, drawn into EDTA-treated Vacutainer tubes. PBMCs were isolated by Ficoll-Paque density-gradient centrifugation, with at least 6 million obtained per sample. Trizol reagent was used to extract total RNA from PBMCs, with at least 6 micrograms per sample. The percentages of naive CD45RAhigh/CD27high T cells were determined by flow cytometry on a PBMC aliquot from every donor. What the work shows at the level of the full study, not this receptor alone: Estimates of total diversity from one million sequenced T cells were regarded as lower bounds and underestimates. Compared with the aged group, more naive CD4+ T cells, fewer expanded clones and increased TCR diversity were shown by the long-lived group, suggesting age selection. Bulk unsorted PBMC profiling prevented conclusive comparison of naive and antigen-experienced compartments. Because donor CMV infection status was unknown, age-related changes in expanded clonotypes were potentially confounded. As age increased, observed TCR beta diversity per million T cells dropped in a roughly linear way, and a significant reduction was already evident by age 40. Observed TCR beta diversity correlated strongly with the percentage of naive T cells measured by flow cytometry.

The CDR3 holds 14 amino acids from the cysteine to the phenylalanine. This entry keeps only the CDR3 DNA: 42 bases, framed from base 1. CDR1 and CDR2, per the germline V gene, are MDHEN and SYDVKM. V is trimmed back by 6 bases and J by 4 bases, and the junction contains 6 bases that no gene match accounts for. Worth noting for this clonotype: Its antigen is currently not known. No base qualities exist here, and no much larger clone lies one base off it.

The protocol used for the library was 5' RACE. The sequencing machine was an Illumina HiSeq 2500. The second PCR ran for roughly 6 to 11 cycles and used a J-beta primer mix along with a sample-barcoded 5' primer. A unique molecular identifier was introduced onto each TCR beta cDNA molecule by a template-switch 5' adaptor carrying 12 random nucleotides. Each sample yielded at least 2.5 million CDR3-containing paired-end reads. First-strand cDNA synthesis was performed from all RNA using the Mint cDNA synthesis kit, with priming by a TRBC-specific oligonucleotide. Following uracil-DNA glycosylase treatment, a first 18-cycle PCR with universal primers M1SS and BC2_uni_R was performed on all cDNA. The source study handled its data this way. Each sample was normalized by randomly selecting 1 million high-quality reads, each carrying a distinct molecular identifier. Instead of being binned into consensus sequences, reads that shared molecular identifiers were thrown out. CDR3 identification, clonotype clustering and error correction used MiTCR with a Q25 quality threshold and the strictest error-elimination algorithm. A nonparametric unseen species model with Euler transformation was used to estimate lower-bound total TCR beta diversity. Using fastp trimming at Q25 and MiXCR clonotype assembly, TCRdb reanalyzed the public sequencing data and kept in-frame beta chains. Merged by CDR3 protein, the rows form single entries marked with the most common genes and DNA. TCRdb's processing, not the authors', yielded these V and J calls. This sample gives some 1.5 million distinct CDR3 sequences in total; under 30% of them show up just once. Jointly, the top ten make up about 7.7% of the sample.

The sequence links TRBV28 to TRBJ1-3; 7 bases in the junction line up with TRBD1. This TCR derives from a woman aged 25 to 39 in good health. The sequenced sample was blood. The nucleotide sequence reads as follows: TGTGCCAGCAGGGAACAGGGGAGAGGAAACACCATATATTTT. It translates to CASREQGRGNTIYF.